The 23 T cell receptor beta chains below come from one sample, sequenced in a study of response to subunit inactivated influenza vaccine. TCRdb re-derived calls from the RT-PCR reads in MiXCR, one entry per CDR3 protein. The sample has 450,000 to 600,000 distinct CDR3 sequences, around 7.9% seen once. Specimen: PBMCs from blood, collected around 25 months after vaccination. These receptors originate from a man aged 50-75 years who received an inactivated influenza vaccine.

This clonotype appeared many times. This chain uses TRBV19 with TRBJ1-1; TRBD1 aligns across 7 bases. With V trimmed by 6 bases and J by 1 base, 8 bases remained unmatched. Germline assignment: CDR1 LNHDA and CDR2 SQIVND (reference sequence). The length of the CDR3 is 15 residues. DNA for the CDR3: TGTGCCAGTAGGCGTACAGGGGTAACGAACACTGAAGCTTTCTTT. Translated: CASRRTGVTNTEAFF.

The chain has TRBV29-1 and TRBJ2-1; 9 bases map to TRBD2. V shed 0 bases, J shed 6 bases, and the junction held 6 bases outside the gene matches. CDR3 size: 15 residues. Per germline, CDR1 SQVTM and CDR2 ANQGSEA. The CDR3 here is CSVEDPAGGGNEQFF. Here the CDR3 DNA reads TGCAGCGTTGAAGATCCGGCGGGGGGGGGCAATGAGCAGTTCTTC.

Ten or more counts support this clonotype. The chain has TRBV15 and TRBJ2-4; the match to TRBD2 covers 13 bases. Trimming at V came to 3 bases and at J to 0 bases, leaving 11 bases not matched to a gene. The CDR3 covers 20 residues. Germline CDR1 reads LNHNV; CDR2 reads YYDKDF (reference sequence). The CDR3 DNA reads as TGTGCCACCAGCAGCACGGGACTAGCGGGGACAACACTAGCCAAAAACATTCAGTACTTC. Its protein product is CATSSTGLAGTTLAKNIQYF.

For this clonotype: A read error is possible here, since a much larger clone lies one base away. The chain links TRBV29-1 to TRBJ2-5, with no clear D. Germline V CDR1 and CDR2: SQVTM, ANQGSEA. Trimming removed 3 bases at V and 1 base at J, with 18 bases between. The CDR3 runs to 16 residues. DNA of the CDR3: TGCAGCGTTGAGTCTAGGTCTGTAAGCTTCCAAGAGACCCAGTACTTC. This gives the protein CSVESRSVSFQETQYF.

Many counts were recorded for this clonotype. The V call is TRBV6-1, the J call TRBJ2-1; 13 positions agree with TRBD2. This CDR3 comprises 17 residues. J lost 1 base, V lost 5 bases, and 5 bases had no gene match. CDR1 is MNHNS and CDR2 is SASEGT in the germline V gene. Here the CDR3 reads CASSPTSGGASYNEQFF. The DNA for the CDR3 is TGTGCCAGCAGTCCTACTAGCGGGGGGGCGTCCTACAATGAGCAGTTCTTC.

The CDR3 region is CASRAGGRASYEQYF. In nucleotides, the CDR3 is TGTGCCAGCAGGGCGGGGGGAAGGGCCTCCTACGAGCAGTACTTC. The rearrangement joins TRBV6-1 to TRBJ2-7; 8 bases line up with TRBD2. CDR1 is MNHNS and CDR2 is SASEGT in the germline V gene. V lost 6 bases, J lost 0 bases, and 7 bases stayed unmatched. This CDR3 has 15 amino acids.

This clonotype was found many times. V and J are TRBV5-1 and TRBJ1-1; 7 nucleotides align to TRBD1. CDR1 is SGHRS, CDR2 YFSETQ, per germline. V trimming: 0 bases; J trimming: 4 bases; junction bases outside the gene matches: 6. The CDR3 sequence is 15 residues long. The CDR3 reads CASSLGGGAGTEAFF. The CDR3 bases are TGCGCCAGCAGCTTGGGAGGGGGCGCGGGCACTGAAGCTTTCTTT.

In its sample, this clonotype was seen many times. The chain couples TRBV7-3 to TRBJ2-3; D is perhaps TRBD2 (6 bases). This CDR3 spans 15 amino acids. Germline V gene data show CDR1 as SGHTA and CDR2 as FQGTGA. The V gene lost 3 bases and the J gene lost 6 bases, with 16 bases spanning the gap. The CDR3, as DNA: TGTGCCAGCAGCTTTGTGGCGGGTCGGGGGGATACGCAGTATTTT. Translating gives CASSFVAGRGDTQYF.

This chain uses TRBV6-2 or TRBV6-3 with TRBJ2-5; the D is unclear. The V end lost 2 bases, the J end lost 5 bases, and 6 bases lay between the germline ends. The CDR3 runs to 12 residues. Germline CDR1 is MNHEY and CDR2 is SVGEGT. Written as DNA, the CDR3 is TGTGCCAGCAGTTACGGCGTGGAGACCCAGTACTTC. Its translation is CASSYGVETQYF.

This clonotype was counted at least ten times. The chain links TRBV4-1 to TRBJ2-3; a weak D match, TRBD1 (5 bases). The CDR3 spans 15 residues. V was clipped by 1 base and J by 2 bases, with 10 bases between them. Germline V gives CDR1 MGHRA, CDR2 YSYEKL. The CDR3 nucleotides read TGCGCCAGCAGCCAAGGGGCAGGGTCCACAGATACGCAGTATTTT. This sequence encodes CASSQGAGSTDTQYF.

This rearrangement joins TRBV7-9 to TRBJ1-1, with no clear D. The germline CDR1 and CDR2 sequences are SEHNR and FQNEAQ (reference sequence). This CDR3 contains 16 residues. Trimming cost V 4 bases and J 0 bases, with 15 bases left between them. The CDR3 DNA follows: TGTGCCAGCAGCTCAAGTTTCCGTAATTTGAACACTGAAGCTTTCTTT. The encoded protein is CASSSSFRNLNTEAFF.

In its sample, this clonotype was seen a few times. V usage is TRBV24-1 and J usage is TRBJ2-7, with 8 bases fitting TRBD1. Trimming removed 3 bases from V and 6 bases from J; junction bases left unmatched: 3. The length of the CDR3 is 13 residues. Per the germline V gene, CDR1 is KGHDR and CDR2 is SFDVKD. The CDR3 DNA reads TGTGCCACCAGTGATCCGGACAGGGCCGAGCAGTACTTC. This codes for CATSDPDRAEQYF.

The chain joins TRBV10-3 to TRBJ2-3; the D call may be TRBD1 or TRBD2 (5 bases each). This CDR3 has 14 amino acids. Trimming took 7 bases from V and 2 from J, leaving 13 bases between them. Germline V CDR1 and CDR2: ENHRY, SYGVKD. The CDR3 spells CAINPGTATDTQYF. The CDR3 nucleotides are TGTGCCATCAATCCCGGGACGGCCACAGATACGCAGTATTTT.

This clonotype was counted a few times. The chain employs TRBV28 and TRBJ2-2; the D gene is possibly TRBD2 (5 bases). The CDR3 totals 11 residues. Germline V gene lookup returns CDR1 MDHEN and CDR2 SYDVKM. Trimming removed 10 bases from V and 7 bases from J, with 10 bases in between. The CDR3 reads CATRRIGELFF. Written as DNA, the CDR3 is TGTGCCACTCGGAGGATCGGGGAGCTGTTTTTT.

The chain combines TRBV25-1 with TRBJ2-7, with a tentative D call TRBD1 (6 bases). V lost 0 bases and J 5 bases, leaving 17 bases between the germline ends. The CDR3 runs 16 residues. Germline-derived CDR1 and CDR2 are MGHDK and SYGVNS. As DNA, the CDR3 is TGTGCCAGCAGTGAATATTACGTGACAGGCACGGACGAGCAGTACTTC. Translating it yields CASSEYYVTGTDEQYF.

This clonotype came up a few times. The chain couples TRBV5-1 to TRBJ2-2, with TRBD1 matching over 8 bases. The CDR3 length is 15 residues. Trimming took 4 bases from V and 5 from J; bases not matched to a gene: 7. Germline V gene data show CDR1 as SGHRS and CDR2 as YFSETQ. This CDR3 reads CASSIWQGATGELFF. The CDR3 DNA follows: TGCGCCAGCAGCATATGGCAGGGGGCGACCGGGGAGCTGTTTTTT.

The chain couples TRBV2 to TRBJ2-3; 10 bases line up with TRBD2. The trim removed 2 bases at V and 5 bases at J, leaving 7 bases unmatched. This CDR3 spans 16 amino acids. Per the germline V gene, CDR1 is SNHLY and CDR2 is FYNNEI. CDR3: CASSERASGGVDTQYF. The CDR3 coding sequence is TGTGCCAGCAGTGAACGGGCTAGCGGGGGCGTAGATACGCAGTATTTT.

This clonotype has more than one count but fewer than ten. J is TRBJ2-7 and V is TRBV15; D is possibly TRBD1 (6 bases). The V gene lost 1 base and the J gene lost 0 bases, with 10 bases spanning the gap. Germline CDR1 is LNHNV and CDR2 is YYDKDF (reference sequence). This CDR3 has 15 amino acids. The CDR3: CATSRARDTSYEQYF. The CDR3 DNA follows: TGTGCCACCAGCAGAGCTCGGGACACCTCCTACGAGCAGTACTTC.

This clonotype was observed at least ten times. V and J are TRBV7-3 and TRBJ2-3; D remains ambiguous. V dropped 1 base and J dropped 5 bases, with 4 bases sitting between them. The CDR3 has 12 amino acids. In germline, CDR1 is SGHTA, CDR2 FQGTGA. The CDR3 nucleotides are TGTGCCAGCAGCTTAAATAGAGATACGCAGTATTTT. It encodes CASSLNRDTQYF.

This clonotype was counted ten times or more. The J gene is TRBJ1-1, the V gene TRBV4-3; no firm D call. The ends were cut back, 0 bases at V and 3 bases at J, with 14 bases in the middle. The CDR3 runs to 16 residues. Germline CDR1 is LGHNA and CDR2 is YSLEER. The CDR3, as DNA: TGCGCCAGCAGCCAAGAGTGGCAGGTAGGGTACACTGAAGCTTTCTTT. Translation gives CASSQEWQVGYTEAFF.

In its sample, this clonotype was seen a few times. This chain uses TRBV6-2 or TRBV6-3 with TRBJ2-6; possibly TRBD1 or TRBD2 for D (5 bases each). Trimming cost V 8 bases and J 8 bases, with 25 bases left between them. The CDR3 has 17 residues. Germline V gene sequence: CDR1 MNHEY, CDR2 SVGEGT. The CDR3, as DNA: TGTGCCAGCCGCTCTGGGGGAGATATAAGGGGTTCCAACGTCCTGACTTTC. Translated, it gives CASRSGGDIRGSNVLTF.

This clonotype showed up many times. The chain carries TRBV29-1 and TRBJ2-5; 11 nucleotides align to TRBD1. V shed 6 bases, J shed 5 bases, and the junction held 11 bases outside the gene matches. The V gene's germline CDR1 is SQVTM and CDR2 ANQGSEA. The length of the CDR3 is 15 residues. CDR3 loop: CSVKPGTGGRETQYF. As DNA, the CDR3 is TGCAGCGTGAAACCCGGGACAGGGGGTCGGGAGACCCAGTACTTC.

This clonotype occurred a few times. The genes are TRBV5-1 and TRBJ1-1; D call uncertain. The CDR3 length is 11 residues. The germline V and J ends were trimmed by 4 bases and 6 bases, with 7 bases remaining between them. Germline CDR1 and CDR2: SGHRS and YFSETQ. The CDR3 sequence: CASSAAAEAFF. CDR3 nucleotides: TGCGCCAGCAGCGCCGCAGCTGAAGCTTTCTTT.